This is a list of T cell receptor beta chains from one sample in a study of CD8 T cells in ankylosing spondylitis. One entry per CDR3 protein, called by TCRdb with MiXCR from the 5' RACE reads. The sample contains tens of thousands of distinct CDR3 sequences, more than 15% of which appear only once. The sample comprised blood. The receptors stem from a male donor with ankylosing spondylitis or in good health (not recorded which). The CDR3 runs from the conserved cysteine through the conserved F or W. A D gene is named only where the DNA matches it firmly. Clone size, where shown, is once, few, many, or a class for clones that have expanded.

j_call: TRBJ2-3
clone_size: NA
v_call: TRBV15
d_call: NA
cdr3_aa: CATSRWGAQGTDTQYF
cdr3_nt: TGTGCCACCAGCAGGTGGGGGGCGCAAGGGACAGATACGCAGTATTTT

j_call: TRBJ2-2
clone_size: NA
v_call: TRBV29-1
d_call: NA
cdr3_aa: CSVEVTETPTGELFF
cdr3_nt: TGCAGCGTTGAGGTTACGGAAACTCCCACCGGGGAGCTGTTTTTT

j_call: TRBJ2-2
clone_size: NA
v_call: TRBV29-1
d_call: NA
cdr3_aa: CSAGSGELFF
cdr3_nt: TGCAGCGCGGGGTCCGGGGAGCTGTTTTTT

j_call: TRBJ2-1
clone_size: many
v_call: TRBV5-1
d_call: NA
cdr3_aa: CASSLYDEQFF
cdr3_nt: TGCGCCAGCAGTCTATACGACGAGCAGTTCTTC

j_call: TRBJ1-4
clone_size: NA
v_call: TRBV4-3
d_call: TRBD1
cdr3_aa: CASSPRASGGGYEKLFF
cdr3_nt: TGCGCCAGCAGCCCCCGCGCTTCAGGGGGGGGTTATGAAAAACTGTTTTTT

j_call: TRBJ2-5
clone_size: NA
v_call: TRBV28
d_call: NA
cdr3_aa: CASSSHRDAETQYF
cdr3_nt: TGTGCCAGCAGTTCCCACAGGGACGCAGAGACCCAGTACTTC

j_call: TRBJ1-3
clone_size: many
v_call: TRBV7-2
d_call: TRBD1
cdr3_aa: CASSTDRDAGNTIYF
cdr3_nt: TGTGCCAGCAGCACCGACAGGGACGCTGGAAACACCATATATTTT

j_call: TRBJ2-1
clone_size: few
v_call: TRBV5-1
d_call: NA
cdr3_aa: CASSLQGSSYNEQFF
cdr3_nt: TGCGCCAGCAGCTTGCAGGGTAGCTCCTACAATGAGCAGTTCTTC

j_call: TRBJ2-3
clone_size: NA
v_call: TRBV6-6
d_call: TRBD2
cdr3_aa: CASKGLAGGTDTQYF
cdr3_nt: TGTGCCAGCAAAGGACTAGCGGGGGGCACAGATACGCAGTATTTT

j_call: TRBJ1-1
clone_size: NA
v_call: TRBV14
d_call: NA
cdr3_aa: CASSQVSGYTEVFF
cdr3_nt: TGTGCCAGCAGCCAAGTTTCAGGCTACACTGAAGTTTTCTTT

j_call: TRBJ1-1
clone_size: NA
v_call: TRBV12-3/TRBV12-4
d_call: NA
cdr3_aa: CASSRDPAEAFF
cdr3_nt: TGTGCCAGCAGCAGGGACCCTGCTGAAGCTTTCTTT

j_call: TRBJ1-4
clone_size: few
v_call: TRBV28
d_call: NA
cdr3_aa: CASSPLRNKLFF
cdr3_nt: TGTGCCAGCAGTCCCTTAAGGAACAAACTGTTTTTT

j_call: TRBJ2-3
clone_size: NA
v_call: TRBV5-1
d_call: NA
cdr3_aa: CASSFAPGTDTQYF
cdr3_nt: TGCGCCAGCAGCTTCGCGCCTGGCACAGATACGCAGTATTTT

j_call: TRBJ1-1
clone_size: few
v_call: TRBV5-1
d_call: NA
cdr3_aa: CASAPGRGGQGEAFF
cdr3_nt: TGCGCCAGCGCCCCCGGCAGGGGAGGGCAAGGTGAAGCTTTCTTT

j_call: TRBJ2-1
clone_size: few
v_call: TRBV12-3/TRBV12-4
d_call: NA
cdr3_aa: CASRTSGQGYNEQFF
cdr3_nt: TGTGCCAGCAGAACCTCGGGGCAGGGGTACAATGAGCAGTTCTTC

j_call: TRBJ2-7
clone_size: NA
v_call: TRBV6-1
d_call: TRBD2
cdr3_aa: CASSIQGGEQYF
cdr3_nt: TGTGCCAGCAGTATTCAGGGAGGGGAGCAGTACTTC

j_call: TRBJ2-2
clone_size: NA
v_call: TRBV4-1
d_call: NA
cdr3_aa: CASSQGELAGELFF
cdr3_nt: TGCGCCAGCAGCCAAGGGGAGCTTGCCGGGGAGCTGTTTTTT

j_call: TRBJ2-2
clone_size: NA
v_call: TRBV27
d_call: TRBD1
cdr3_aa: CASSPRRQGPNGELFF
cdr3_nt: TGTGCCAGCAGTCCCCGACGACAGGGTCCGAACGGGGAGCTGTTTTTT

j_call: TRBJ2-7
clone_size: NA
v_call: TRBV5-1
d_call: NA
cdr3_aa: CASSSTGIPYEQYF
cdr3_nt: TGCGCCAGCAGCTCCACAGGGATCCCCTACGAGCAGTACTTC

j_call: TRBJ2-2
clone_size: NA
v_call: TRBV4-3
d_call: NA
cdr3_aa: CASSQGLGPFTGELFF
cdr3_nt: TGCGCCAGCAGCCAAGGGTTAGGCCCGTTCACCGGGGAGCTGTTTTTT

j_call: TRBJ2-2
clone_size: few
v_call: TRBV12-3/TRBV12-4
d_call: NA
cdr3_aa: CASSPPGGELFF
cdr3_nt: TGTGCCAGCAGTCCCCCGGGCGGGGAGCTGTTTTTT

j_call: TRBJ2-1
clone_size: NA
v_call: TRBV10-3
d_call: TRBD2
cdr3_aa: CAIKAASGFAYNEQFF
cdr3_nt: TGTGCCATCAAGGCGGCTAGCGGGTTCGCCTACAATGAGCAGTTCTTC

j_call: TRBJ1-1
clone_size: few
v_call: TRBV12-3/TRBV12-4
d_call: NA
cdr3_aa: CASSLSGGWNTEAFF
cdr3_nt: TGTGCCAGCAGTTTGAGTGGGGGATGGAACACTGAAGCTTTCTTT

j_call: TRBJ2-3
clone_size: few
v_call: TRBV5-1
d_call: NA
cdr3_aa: CASSLDGDTQYF
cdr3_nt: TGCGCCAGCAGCTTGGACGGCGATACGCAGTATTTT

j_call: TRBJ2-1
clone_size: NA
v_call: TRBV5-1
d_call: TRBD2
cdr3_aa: CASSLSGLAGYNEQFF
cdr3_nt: TGCGCCAGCAGCTTGTCGGGACTAGCGGGATACAATGAGCAGTTCTTC

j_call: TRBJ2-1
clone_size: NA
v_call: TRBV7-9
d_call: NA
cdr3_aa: CASSFSGNNEQFF
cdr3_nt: TGTGCCAGCAGCTTTTCGGGGAACAATGAGCAGTTCTTC

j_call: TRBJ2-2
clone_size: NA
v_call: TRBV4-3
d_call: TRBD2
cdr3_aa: CASSATSGTGELFF
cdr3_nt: TGCGCCAGCAGCGCGACTAGCGGGACCGGGGAGCTGTTTTTT

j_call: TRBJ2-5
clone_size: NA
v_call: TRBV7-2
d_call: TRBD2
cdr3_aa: CASSPLASGRWAQYF
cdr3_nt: TGTGCCAGCAGCCCTCTCGCTAGCGGTAGATGGGCCCAGTACTTC

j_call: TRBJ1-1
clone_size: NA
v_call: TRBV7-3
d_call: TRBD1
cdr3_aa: CASSPTGAGGLATEAFF
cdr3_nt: TGTGCCAGCAGCCCGACTGGGGCAGGGGGCTTGGCCACTGAAGCTTTCTTT

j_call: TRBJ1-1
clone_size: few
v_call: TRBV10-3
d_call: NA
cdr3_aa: CAISELWGAEAFF
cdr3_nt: TGTGCCATCAGTGAGCTCTGGGGGGCTGAAGCTTTCTTT

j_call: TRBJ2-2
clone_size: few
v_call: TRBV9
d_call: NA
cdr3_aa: CASSVRDTNTGELFF
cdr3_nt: TGTGCCAGCAGCGTACGGGACACTAACACCGGGGAGCTGTTTTTT

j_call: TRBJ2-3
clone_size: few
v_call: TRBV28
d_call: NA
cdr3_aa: CASSQPRGGSTDTQYF
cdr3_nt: TGTGCCAGCAGTCAGCCAAGGGGTGGGAGCACAGATACGCAGTATTTT

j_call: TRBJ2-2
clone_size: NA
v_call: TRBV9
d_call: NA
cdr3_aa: CASSPSTPNTGELFF
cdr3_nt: TGTGCCAGCAGCCCCTCGACACCGAACACCGGGGAGCTGTTTTTT

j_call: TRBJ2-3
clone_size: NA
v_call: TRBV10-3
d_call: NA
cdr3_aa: CAISGPGLTDTQYF
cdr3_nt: TGTGCCATCAGTGGACCGGGGCTAACAGATACGCAGTATTTT

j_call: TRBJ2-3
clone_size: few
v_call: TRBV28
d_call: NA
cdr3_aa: CASSFGAGARDTQYF
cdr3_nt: TGTGCCAGCAGTTTTGGTGCGGGGGCCCGGGATACGCAGTATTTT

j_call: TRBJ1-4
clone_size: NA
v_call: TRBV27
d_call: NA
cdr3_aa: CASSLSRGEKLFF
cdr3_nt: TGTGCCAGCAGTTTATCGAGAGGTGAAAAACTGTTTTTT

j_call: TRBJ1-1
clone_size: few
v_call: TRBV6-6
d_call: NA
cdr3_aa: CASSPQLNTEAFF
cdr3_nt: TGTGCCAGCAGTCCCCAGCTGAACACTGAAGCTTTCTTT

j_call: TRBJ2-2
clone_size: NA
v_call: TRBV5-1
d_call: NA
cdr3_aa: CASGVDVVTGELFF
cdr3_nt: TGCGCCAGCGGTGTGGACGTAGTCACCGGGGAGCTGTTTTTT

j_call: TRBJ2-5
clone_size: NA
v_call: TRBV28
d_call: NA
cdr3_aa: CASKQGWGPVTQYF
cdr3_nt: TGTGCCAGCAAACAGGGATGGGGCCCCGTGACCCAGTACTTC

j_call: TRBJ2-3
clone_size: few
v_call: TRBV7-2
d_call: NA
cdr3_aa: CASSLVLGPDTQYF
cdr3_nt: TGTGCCAGCAGCTTAGTCCTGGGTCCAGATACGCAGTATTTT

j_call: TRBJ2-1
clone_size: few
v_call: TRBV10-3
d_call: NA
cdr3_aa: CAIGEGDNEQFF
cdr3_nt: TGTGCCATCGGGGAGGGGGACAATGAGCAGTTCTTC

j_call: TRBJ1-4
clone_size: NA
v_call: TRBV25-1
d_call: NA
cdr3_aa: CASSEYAGEKLFF
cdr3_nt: TGTGCCAGCAGTGAATATGCAGGGGAAAAACTGTTTTTT

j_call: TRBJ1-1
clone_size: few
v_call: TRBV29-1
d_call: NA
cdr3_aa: CSVEKFMNTEAFF
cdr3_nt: TGCAGCGTTGAAAAATTTATGAACACTGAAGCTTTCTTT

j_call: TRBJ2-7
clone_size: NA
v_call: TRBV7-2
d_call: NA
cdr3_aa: CASSLAYGEQYF
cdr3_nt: TGTGCCAGCAGCTTAGCCTACGGCGAGCAGTACTTC

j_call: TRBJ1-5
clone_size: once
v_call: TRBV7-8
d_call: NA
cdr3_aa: CASSLGQAGQPQHF
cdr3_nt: TGTGCCAGCAGCTTAGGGCAGGCCGGGCAGCCCCAGCATTTT

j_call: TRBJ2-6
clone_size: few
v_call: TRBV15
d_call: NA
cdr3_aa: CATSREGGSGANVLTF
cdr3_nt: TGTGCCACCAGCAGAGAAGGTGGCTCTGGGGCCAACGTCCTGACTTTC

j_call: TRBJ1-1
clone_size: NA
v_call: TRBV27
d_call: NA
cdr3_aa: CASSWGGGIAEAFF
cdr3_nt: TGTGCCAGCAGTTGGGGGGGTGGGATCGCTGAAGCTTTCTTT